This TCR beta chain was sequenced for a study of radiation and T cells in renal cell carcinoma. Specified time point: baseline pretreatment blood. Treatment meaning: 15 Gy SBRT to primary tumor, nephrectomy 4 weeks later. Sequencing used immunoSEQ multiplex PCR; TCRdb keeps in-frame clones, though not all of them. Here the sample spans 150,000 or so clones, about 87% being singletons. The material was blood, obtained from a patient whose treatment included radiotherapy and nephrectomy. This receptor was identified in a woman in her 70s with renal cell carcinoma.

This CDR3 is CASSATGQETQYF. CDR3 DNA sequence: TGTGCCAGCAGTGCAACAGGACAAGAGACCCAGTACTTC. J is TRBJ2-5 and V is TRBV28; tentative D call: TRBD1 (5 bases). Germline lookup yields CDR1 MDHEN and CDR2 SYDVKM. Trimming pared 5 bases from V and 2 bases from J, leaving 9 bases between. CDR3 length: 13 amino acids.